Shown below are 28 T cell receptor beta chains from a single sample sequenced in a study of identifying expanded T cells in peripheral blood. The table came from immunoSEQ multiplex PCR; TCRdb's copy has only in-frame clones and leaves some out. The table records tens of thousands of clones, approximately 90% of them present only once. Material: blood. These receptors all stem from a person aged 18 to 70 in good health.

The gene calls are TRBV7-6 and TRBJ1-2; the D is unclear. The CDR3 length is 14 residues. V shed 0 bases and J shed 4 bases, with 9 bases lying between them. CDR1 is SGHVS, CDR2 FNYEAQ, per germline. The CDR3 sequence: CASSLAPGSYGYTF. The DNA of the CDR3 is TGTGCCAGCAGCTTAGCCCCTGGGTCCTATGGCTACACCTTC.

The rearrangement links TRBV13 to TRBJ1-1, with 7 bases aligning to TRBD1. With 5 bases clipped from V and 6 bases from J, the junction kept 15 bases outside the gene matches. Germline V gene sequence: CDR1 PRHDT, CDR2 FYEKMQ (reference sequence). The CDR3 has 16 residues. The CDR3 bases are TGTGCCAGCAGCCCGGAAAGGGGACAGAGGCTCCCTGAAGCTTTCTTT. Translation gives CASSPERGQRLPEAFF.

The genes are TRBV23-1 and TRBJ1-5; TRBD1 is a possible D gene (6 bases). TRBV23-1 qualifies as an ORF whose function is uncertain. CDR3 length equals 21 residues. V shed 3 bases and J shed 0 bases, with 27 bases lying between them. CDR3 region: CASSQYSARQAPAPSNQPQHF. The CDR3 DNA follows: TGCGCCAGCAGTCAGTATTCAGCCAGACAGGCGCCAGCCCCTAGCAATCAGCCCCAGCATTTT.

The CDR3 DNA reads as TGTGCCACCAGCAGAGATCTCGGGTATGAGGGCTACACCTTC. Its translation is CATSRDLGYEGYTF. The chain recombines TRBV15 with TRBJ1-2; D unresolved. Germline V gives CDR1 LNHNV, CDR2 YYDKDF (reference sequence). V was trimmed by 0 bases and J by 8 bases, leaving 13 bases between them. This CDR3 contains 14 residues.

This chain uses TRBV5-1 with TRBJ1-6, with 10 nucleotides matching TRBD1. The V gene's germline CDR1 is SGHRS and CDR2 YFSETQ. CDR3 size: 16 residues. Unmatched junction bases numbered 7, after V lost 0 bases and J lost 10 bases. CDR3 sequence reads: CASSLEGQGVGSPLHF. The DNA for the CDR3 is TGCGCCAGCAGCTTGGAAGGACAGGGGGTAGGATCACCCCTCCACTTT.

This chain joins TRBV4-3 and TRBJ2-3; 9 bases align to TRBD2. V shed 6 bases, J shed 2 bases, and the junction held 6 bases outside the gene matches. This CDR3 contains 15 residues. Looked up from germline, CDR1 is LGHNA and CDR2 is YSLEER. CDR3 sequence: CASSRVAGDTDTQYF. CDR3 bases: TGCGCCAGCAGTCGTGTAGCGGGGGACACAGATACGCAGTATTTT.

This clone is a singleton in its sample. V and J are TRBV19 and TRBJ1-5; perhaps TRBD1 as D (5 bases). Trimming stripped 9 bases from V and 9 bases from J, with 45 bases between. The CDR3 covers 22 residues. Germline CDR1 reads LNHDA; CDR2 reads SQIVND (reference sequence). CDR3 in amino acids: CASLGRSDRIVVSINKGVPQHF. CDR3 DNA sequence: TGTGCCAGCCTTGGCCGATCAGACAGAATAGTGGTTAGTATTAACAAAGGGGTGCCCCAGCATTTT.

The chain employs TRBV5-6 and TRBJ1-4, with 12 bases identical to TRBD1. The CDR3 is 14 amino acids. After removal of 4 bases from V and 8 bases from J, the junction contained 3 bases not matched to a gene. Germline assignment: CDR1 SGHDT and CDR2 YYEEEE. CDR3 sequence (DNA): TGTGCCAGCAGCCCCGGGACAGGGGGCGAAAAACTGTTTTTT. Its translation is CASSPGTGGEKLFF.

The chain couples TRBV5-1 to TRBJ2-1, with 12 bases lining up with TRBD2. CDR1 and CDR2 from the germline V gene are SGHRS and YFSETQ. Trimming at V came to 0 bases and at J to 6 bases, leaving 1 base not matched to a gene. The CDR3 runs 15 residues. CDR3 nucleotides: TGCGCCAGCAGCTTGGCTAGCGGGGGGGCCAATGAGCAGTTCTTC. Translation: CASSLASGGANEQFF.

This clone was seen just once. The CDR3 here is CASSSGTDFEAFF. As DNA, the CDR3 is TGTGCCAGCAGCTCCGGGACAGACTTTGAAGCTTTCTTT. The rearrangement uses TRBV7-2 and TRBJ1-1, with TRBD1 matching 7 bases. Trimming cost V 4 bases and J 7 bases; bases outside gene matches: 6. The CDR3 is 13 amino acids. Germline-derived CDR1 and CDR2 are SGHTA and FQGNSA.

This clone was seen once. DNA for the CDR3: TGTGCCAGCGGGGTTAATCTCGCCGGGGAGCTGTTTTTT. It codes for CASGVNLAGELFF. V and J are TRBV2 and TRBJ2-2; no firm D call. Germline values: CDR1 SNHLY, CDR2 FYNNEI. V gave up 8 bases and J gave up 6 bases, with 13 bases separating them. CDR3 length: 13 residues.

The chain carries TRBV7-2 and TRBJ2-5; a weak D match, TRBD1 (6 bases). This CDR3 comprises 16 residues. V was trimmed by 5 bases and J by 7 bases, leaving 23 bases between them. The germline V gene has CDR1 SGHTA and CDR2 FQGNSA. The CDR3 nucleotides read TGTGCCAGCAGCCCGTCGACAGGTACCCAATTCGGGACCCAGTACTTC. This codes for CASSPSTGTQFGTQYF.

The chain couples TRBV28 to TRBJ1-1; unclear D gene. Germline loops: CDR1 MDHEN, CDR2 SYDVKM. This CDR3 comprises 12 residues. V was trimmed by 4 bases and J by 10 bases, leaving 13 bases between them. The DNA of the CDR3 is TGTGCCAGCAGTTCGAGTAAGGGCGTAGCTTTCTTT. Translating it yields CASSSSKGVAFF.

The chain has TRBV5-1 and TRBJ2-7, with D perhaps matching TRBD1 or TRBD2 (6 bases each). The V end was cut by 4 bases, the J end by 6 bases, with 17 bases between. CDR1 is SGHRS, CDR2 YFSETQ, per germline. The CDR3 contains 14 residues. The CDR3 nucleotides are TGCGCCAGCAGCCAGGGTCGGTCGGGGGCCGAGCAGTACTTC. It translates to CASSQGRSGAEQYF.

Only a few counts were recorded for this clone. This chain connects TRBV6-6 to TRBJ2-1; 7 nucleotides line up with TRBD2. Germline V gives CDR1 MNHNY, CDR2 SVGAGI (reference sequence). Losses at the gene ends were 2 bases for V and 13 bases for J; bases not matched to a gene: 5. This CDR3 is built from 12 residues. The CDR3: CASSYLAGDQFF. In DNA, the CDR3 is TGTGCCAGCAGTTACCTCGCGGGGGACCAGTTCTTC.

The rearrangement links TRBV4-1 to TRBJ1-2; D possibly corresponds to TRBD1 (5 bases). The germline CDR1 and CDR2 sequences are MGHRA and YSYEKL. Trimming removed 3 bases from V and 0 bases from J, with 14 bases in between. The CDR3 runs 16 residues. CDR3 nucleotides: TGCGCCAGCAGCCATTACCAGGGAAAGTCTAACTATGGCTACACCTTC. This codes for CASSHYQGKSNYGYTF.

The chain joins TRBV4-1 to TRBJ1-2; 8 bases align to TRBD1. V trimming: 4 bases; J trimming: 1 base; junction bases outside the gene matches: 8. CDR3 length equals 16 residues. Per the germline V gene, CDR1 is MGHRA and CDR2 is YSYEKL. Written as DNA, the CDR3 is TGCGCCAGCAGCCCCCGGGACAGGCAACTTAACTATGGCTACACCTTC. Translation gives CASSPRDRQLNYGYTF.

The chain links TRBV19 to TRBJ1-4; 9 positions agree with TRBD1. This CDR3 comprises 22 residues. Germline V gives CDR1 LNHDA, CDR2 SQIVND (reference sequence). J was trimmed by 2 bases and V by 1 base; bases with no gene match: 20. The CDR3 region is CASSIVGEKQGAELKTNEKLFF. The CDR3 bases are TGTGCCAGTAGTATAGTCGGGGAAAAACAGGGGGCGGAATTGAAGACTAATGAAAAACTGTTTTTT.

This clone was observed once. DNA for the CDR3: TGTGCCAGCAGCAGGGACAGGGCGAACACCGGGGAGCTGTTTTTT. Residues: CASSRDRANTGELFF. This chain links TRBV7-2 with TRBJ2-2; 9 bases are a match to TRBD1. Per the germline V gene, CDR1 is SGHTA and CDR2 is FQGNSA. J was trimmed by 0 bases and V by 5 bases; bases with no gene match: 1. This CDR3 is 15 amino acids long.

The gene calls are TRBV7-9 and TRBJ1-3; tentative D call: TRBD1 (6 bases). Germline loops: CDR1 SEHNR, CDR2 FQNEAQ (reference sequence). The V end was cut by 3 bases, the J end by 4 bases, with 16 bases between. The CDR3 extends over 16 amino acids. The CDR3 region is CASSFGQPSQGNTIYF. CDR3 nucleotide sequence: TGTGCCAGCAGCTTCGGACAGCCCTCTCAAGGAAACACCATATATTTT.

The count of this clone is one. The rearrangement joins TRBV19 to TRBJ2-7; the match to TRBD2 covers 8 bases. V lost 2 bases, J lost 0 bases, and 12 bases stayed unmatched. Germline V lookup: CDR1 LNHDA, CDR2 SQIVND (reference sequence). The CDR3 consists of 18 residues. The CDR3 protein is CASSISPLSGGSSYEQYF. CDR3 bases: TGTGCCAGTAGTATATCCCCTCTGAGCGGGGGAAGCTCCTACGAGCAGTACTTC.

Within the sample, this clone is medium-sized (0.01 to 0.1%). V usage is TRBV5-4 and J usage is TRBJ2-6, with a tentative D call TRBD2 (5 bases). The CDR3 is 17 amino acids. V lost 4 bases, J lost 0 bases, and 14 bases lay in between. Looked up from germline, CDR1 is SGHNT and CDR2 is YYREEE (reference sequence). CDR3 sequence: CASSNQDSSSGANVLTF. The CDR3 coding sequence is TGTGCCAGCAGCAACCAGGACTCGAGCTCTGGGGCCAACGTCCTGACTTTC.

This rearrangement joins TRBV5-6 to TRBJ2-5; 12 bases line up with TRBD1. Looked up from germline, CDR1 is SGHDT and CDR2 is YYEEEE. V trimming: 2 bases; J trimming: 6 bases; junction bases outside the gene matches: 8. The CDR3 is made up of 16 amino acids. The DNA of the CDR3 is TGTGCCAGCAGCTTTACCCCCGGGACAGGGGGCAAGACCCAGTACTTC. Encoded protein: CASSFTPGTGGKTQYF.

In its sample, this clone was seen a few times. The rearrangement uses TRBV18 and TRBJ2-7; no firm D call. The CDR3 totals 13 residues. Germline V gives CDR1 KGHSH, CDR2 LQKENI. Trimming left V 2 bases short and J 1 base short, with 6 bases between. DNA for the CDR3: TGTGCCAGCTCACCAGAGCCATCCTACGAGCAGTACTTC. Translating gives CASSPEPSYEQYF. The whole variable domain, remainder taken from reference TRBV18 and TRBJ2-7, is NAGVMQNPRHLVRRRGQEARLRCSPMKGHSHVYWYRQLPEEGLKFMVYLQKENIIDESGMPKERFSAEFPKEGPSILRIQQVVRGDSAAYFCASSPEPSYEQYFGPGTRLTVT.

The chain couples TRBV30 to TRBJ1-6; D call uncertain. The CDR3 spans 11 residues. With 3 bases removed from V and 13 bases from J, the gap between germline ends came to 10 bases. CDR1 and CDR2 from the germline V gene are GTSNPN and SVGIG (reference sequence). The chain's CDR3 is CAWRKLGPLHF. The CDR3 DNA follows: TGTGCCTGGAGGAAACTAGGGCCCCTCCACTTT.

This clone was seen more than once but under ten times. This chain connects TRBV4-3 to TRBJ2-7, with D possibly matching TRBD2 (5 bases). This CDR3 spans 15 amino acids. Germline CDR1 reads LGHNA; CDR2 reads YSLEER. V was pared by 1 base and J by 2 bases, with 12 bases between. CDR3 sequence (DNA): TGCGCCAGCAGCCAAGGGCGAAGCGGTACCTACGAGCAGTACTTC. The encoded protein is CASSQGRSGTYEQYF.

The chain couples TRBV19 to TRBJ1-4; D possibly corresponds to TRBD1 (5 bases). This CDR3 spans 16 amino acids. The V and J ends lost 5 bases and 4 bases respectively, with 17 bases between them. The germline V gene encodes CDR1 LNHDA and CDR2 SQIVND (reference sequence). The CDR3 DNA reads TGTGCCAGTAGTTCACCCAGGCGGGGCCTTAATGAAAAACTGTTTTTT. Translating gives CASSSPRRGLNEKLFF.

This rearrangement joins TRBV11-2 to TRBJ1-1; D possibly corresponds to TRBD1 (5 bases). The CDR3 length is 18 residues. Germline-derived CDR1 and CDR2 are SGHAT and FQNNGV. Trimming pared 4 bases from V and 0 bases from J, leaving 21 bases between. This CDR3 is CASSSPGPRLGMNTEAFF. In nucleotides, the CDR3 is TGTGCCAGCAGCTCACCGGGACCGCGTTTGGGAATGAACACTGAAGCTTTCTTT.